The 28 T cell receptor beta chains below were found in one sample sequenced in a study of blood T cell repertoires in COVID-19. Data came from immunoSEQ multiplex PCR; TCRdb stores just in-frame clones and leaves some out. The sample contains 90,000 to 110,000 clones, approximately 80% of which appear only once. The sample taken for sequencing was peripheral blood. These receptors all stem from a woman in her forties or fifties with acute or convalescent COVID-19.

J is TRBJ1-2 and V is TRBV4-2; D gene unclear. With 0 bases removed from V and 5 bases from J, the gap between germline ends came to 4 bases. Germline CDR1 and CDR2: LGHNA and YNFKEQ. This CDR3 is 12 amino acids long. The DNA for the CDR3 is TGTGCCAGCAGCCAAGAAGCGTATGGCTACACCTTC. The encoded protein is CASSQEAYGYTF.

The V call is TRBV10-3, the J call TRBJ1-1; TRBD1 might be the D (5 bases). Trimming pared 2 bases from V and 0 bases from J, leaving 10 bases between. Germline CDR1 is ENHRY and CDR2 is SYGVKD. The CDR3 consists of 15 residues. CDR3 coding DNA: TGTGCCATCAGTGAGCTCCAGGGTCTGAACACTGAAGCTTTCTTT. Its translation is CAISELQGLNTEAFF.

The chain couples TRBV4-1 to TRBJ1-5; D remains unclear. The V end was cut by 0 bases, the J end by 4 bases, with 19 bases between. CDR1 is MGHRA, CDR2 YSYEKL, per germline. The CDR3 loop spans 18 amino acids. The CDR3 spells CASSQDEQKPNPNQPQHF. The CDR3 DNA is TGCGCCAGCAGCCAAGATGAACAGAAACCAAACCCTAATCAGCCCCAGCATTTT.

This chain links TRBV3-1 (or the pseudogene TRBV3-2) with TRBJ1-4; D is unclear. CDR1 is LGHDT, CDR2 YNNKEL, per germline (reference sequence). V was cut by 0 bases and J by 5 bases, with 7 bases left in between. The CDR3 consists of 14 residues. The CDR3 DNA reads TGTGCCAGCAGCCAAGAAGGAGGGAATGAAAAACTGTTTTTT. This translates into CASSQEGGNEKLFF.

The V call is TRBV5-8, the J call TRBJ1-2, with D possibly being TRBD1 (6 bases). Trimming took 4 bases from V and 6 from J, leaving 16 bases between them. CDR1 and CDR2 from the germline V gene are SGHTS and YDEGEE. The CDR3 runs 14 residues. CDR3 region: CASSRRTVRDGYTF. The CDR3 nucleotides read TGTGCCAGCAGCCGAAGGACAGTTCGGGATGGCTACACCTTC.

The rearrangement uses TRBV29-1 and TRBJ2-1; 10 bases agree with TRBD1. With 4 bases clipped from V and 6 bases from J, the junction kept 6 bases outside the gene matches. In germline, CDR1 is SQVTM, CDR2 ANQGSEA. The CDR3 is 14 residues long. The CDR3 protein is CSVVPGTGVNEQFF. The CDR3 nucleotides read TGCAGCGTTGTACCCGGGACAGGGGTCAATGAGCAGTTCTTC.

The gene calls are TRBV24-1 and TRBJ2-1; D unclear. Per the germline V gene, CDR1 is KGHDR and CDR2 is SFDVKD. V was trimmed by 4 bases and J by 5 bases, leaving 5 bases between them. This CDR3 is 12 amino acids long. CDR3 DNA: TGTGCCACCAGTGAATCTAACAATGAGCAGTTCTTC. Amino acids: CATSESNNEQFF.

This sequence joins TRBV5-1 and TRBJ2-7, with 7 bases lining up with TRBD1. Trimming removed 0 bases from V and 2 bases from J; junction bases left unmatched: 5. Germline loops: CDR1 SGHRS, CDR2 YFSETQ. The CDR3 runs 15 residues. The CDR3 DNA reads TGCGCCAGCAGCTTGGCTCTCGGGACAGCCTACGAGCAGTACTTC. This sequence encodes CASSLALGTAYEQYF.

The rearrangement joins TRBV24-1 to TRBJ2-2; 11 bases match TRBD1. V lost 2 bases, J lost 16 bases, and 5 bases stayed unmatched. This CDR3 is built from 13 residues. Germline lookup yields CDR1 KGHDR and CDR2 SFDVKD. Here the CDR3 DNA reads TGTGCCACCAGTGATTCGGACAGGGGGCATCGGTTTTTT. Translated, it gives CATSDSDRGHRFF.

The rearrangement joins TRBV11-2 to TRBJ1-3; D ambiguous. The CDR3 sequence is 15 residues long. Deletions cut 4 bases from V and 4 bases from J, with 14 bases between. Germline V lookup: CDR1 SGHAT, CDR2 FQNNGV. The CDR3 sequence is CASSSLISGGNTIYF. CDR3 sequence (DNA): TGTGCCAGCAGCTCTCTCATATCGGGAGGAAACACCATATATTTT. Complete variable domain (other parts from reference TRBV11-2 and TRBJ1-3): EAGVAQSPRYKIIEKRQSVAFWCNPISGHATLYWYQQILGQGPKLLIQFQNNGVVDDSQLPKDRFSAERLKGVDSTLKIQPAKLEDSAVYLCASSSLISGGNTIYFGEGSWLTVV.

This clone was observed a few times. This chain joins TRBV6-1 and TRBJ2-3, with 10 bases aligning to TRBD2. Unmatched junction bases numbered 15, after V lost 3 bases and J lost 3 bases. The CDR3 totals 19 residues. CDR1 and CDR2 (germline): MNHNS, SASEGT. Here the CDR3 reads CASSDPIRLSGGGTDTQYF. In DNA, the CDR3 is TGTGCCAGCAGTGACCCTATTAGACTAAGCGGGGGGGGGACAGATACGCAGTATTTT.

The V and J genes are TRBV2 and TRBJ1-2; D is ambiguous. The CDR3 runs 14 residues. V gave up 4 bases and J gave up 4 bases, with 13 bases separating them. Germline V lookup: CDR1 SNHLY, CDR2 FYNNEI. CDR3 sequence (DNA): TGTGCCAGCAGTGTAATTCATGGCACCTATGGCTACACCTTC. This gives the protein CASSVIHGTYGYTF.

Note on this clone: The identical CDR3 is also encoded by other nucleotide sequences in the sample. This rearrangement joins TRBV18 to TRBJ1-1; possible D gene TRBD1, 5 bases. The V gene lost 3 bases and the J gene lost 2 bases, with 13 bases spanning the gap. Looked up from germline, CDR1 is KGHSH and CDR2 is LQKENI. The CDR3 runs 15 residues. The CDR3 region is CASSPSRQGNTEAFF. The CDR3 region has the DNA TGTGCCAGCTCACCTAGTAGGCAGGGAAACACTGAAGCTTTCTTT.

The chain couples TRBV19 to TRBJ1-4; the D gene is possibly TRBD1 (5 bases). Trimming removed 7 bases at V and 8 bases at J, with 11 bases between. The germline CDR1 and CDR2 sequences are LNHDA and SQIVND (reference sequence). The CDR3 loop spans 12 amino acids. The CDR3 DNA reads as TGTGCCAGTAATAACCGGGGGGAAAAACTGTTTTTT. Translating it yields CASNNRGEKLFF. The full variable domain, its missing parts supplied by reference TRBV19 and TRBJ1-4, is DGGITQSPKYLFRKEGQNVTLSCEQNLNHDAMYWYRQDPGQGLRLIYYSQIVNDFQKGDIAEGYSVSREKKESFPLTVTSAQKNPTAFYLCASNNRGEKLFFGSGTQLSVL.

A word on this clone: Within the sample, other DNA sequences also encode this same CDR3. V gene TRBV5-1 combines with J gene TRBJ1-4, with TRBD1 as a possible D gene (5 bases). V lost 7 bases and J lost 3, with 13 bases in between. The V gene's germline CDR1 is SGHRS and CDR2 YFSETQ. The length of the CDR3 is 14 residues. The CDR3 DNA follows: TGCGCCAGCCGTCCCGACAGCTCTAATGAAAAACTGTTTTTT. As protein: CASRPDSSNEKLFF.

This chain joins TRBV5-1 and TRBJ2-3; a possible D gene is TRBD1 (6 bases). Germline CDR1 and CDR2: SGHRS and YFSETQ. The CDR3 extends over 16 amino acids. V dropped 3 bases and J dropped 2 bases, with 16 bases sitting between them. For the CDR3, the DNA is TGCGCCAGCAGCTCCATACCCGACAGGCTCACAGATACGCAGTATTTT. Its translation: CASSSIPDRLTDTQYF.

V gene TRBV12-3 or TRBV12-4 combines with J gene TRBJ2-5; TRBD2 might be the D (5 bases). The CDR3 has 13 amino acids. Between the trimmed V and J ends, which lost 6 bases and 5 bases, there was a span of 13 bases. CDR3 sequence (DNA): TGTGCCAGCAGCCCGCGACTACCGGAGACCCAGTACTTC. It yields the protein CASSPRLPETQYF.

The CDR3 coding sequence is TGTGCCATCACTTCCGAGCAGGGCCTAAATTCACCCCTCCACTTT. The encoded protein is CAITSEQGLNSPLHF. The chain has TRBV10-3 and TRBJ1-6, with D maybe TRBD1 (5 bases). CDR3 size: 15 residues. From germline, CDR1 is ENHRY and CDR2 SYGVKD. V was clipped by 7 bases and J by 7 bases, with 17 bases between them.

The rearrangement links TRBV28 to TRBJ1-3; D unclear. V was trimmed by 6 bases and J by 6 bases, leaving 12 bases between them. The CDR3 totals 13 residues. Germline lookup yields CDR1 MDHEN and CDR2 SYDVKM. CDR3: CASSEELLNTIYF. The CDR3, as DNA: TGTGCCAGCAGCGAGGAGCTACTAAACACCATATATTTT.

This clone turned up a few times. The gene calls are TRBV19 and TRBJ1-5; no clear D gene. The CDR3 spans 15 residues. Trimming cost V 5 bases and J 5 bases, with 16 bases left between them. Germline CDR1 is LNHDA and CDR2 is SQIVND (reference sequence). In DNA, the CDR3 is TGTGCCAGTAGTCCCCGCCAGCTCGGAGATCAGCCCCAGCATTTT. It is translated as CASSPRQLGDQPQHF.

V gene TRBV5-1 combines with J gene TRBJ2-7, with TRBD1 matching 7 bases. The V gene end was trimmed by 0 bases and the J gene end by 4 bases; junction bases not matched to a gene: 13. CDR3 length equals 17 residues. Germline CDR1 is SGHRS and CDR2 is YFSETQ. CDR3 protein: CASSLVAQGSGGYEQYF. The CDR3, as DNA: TGCGCCAGCAGCTTGGTGGCCCAAGGATCAGGGGGATACGAGCAGTACTTC. The variable domain in full, with the rest retrieved from reference TRBV5-1 and TRBJ2-7, is KAGVTQTPRYLIKTRGQQVTLSCSPISGHRSVSWYQQTPGQGLQFLFEYFSETQRNKGNFPGRFSGRQFSNSRSEMNVSTLELGDSALYLCASSLVAQGSGGYEQYFGPGTRLTVT.

The chain links TRBV19 to TRBJ1-4; tentatively, D is TRBD1 (5 bases). V was clipped by 7 bases and J by 6 bases, with 15 bases between them. Germline V gene data show CDR1 as LNHDA and CDR2 as SQIVND (reference sequence). The CDR3 contains 14 residues. CDR3 amino acids: CASKGWSQDEKLFF. The CDR3 coding sequence is TGTGCCAGTAAGGGTTGGTCACAGGATGAAAAACTGTTTTTT.

The chain links TRBV28 to TRBJ2-3; 7 positions match TRBD2. CDR3 size: 15 residues. With 2 bases clipped from V and 4 bases from J, the junction kept 6 bases outside the gene matches. From germline, CDR1 is MDHEN and CDR2 SYDVKM. As DNA, the CDR3 is TGTGCCAGCAGTTTAGGGGGACTATTGGCAGATACGCAGTATTTT. As protein: CASSLGGLLADTQYF.

The V call is TRBV3-1 (or the pseudogene TRBV3-2), the J call TRBJ1-6, with a weak D call TRBD1 (5 bases). This CDR3 has 12 residues. V gave up 5 bases and J gave up 10 bases, with 9 bases separating them. Germline V gives CDR1 LGHDT, CDR2 YNNKEL (reference sequence). The CDR3, as DNA: TGTGCCAGCAGCACGTGGGGCTCACCCCTCCACTTT. Protein sequence: CASSTWGSPLHF.

The chain has TRBV9 and TRBJ2-7, with 7 bases that match TRBD1. The CDR3 loop spans 15 amino acids. Germline trimming cut 4 bases from V and 3 bases from J; bases unmatched to any gene: 10. In germline, CDR1 is SGDLS, CDR2 YYNGEE. The CDR3 sequence: CASSLGGTAGYEQYF. CDR3 DNA sequence: TGTGCCAGCAGCCTCGGTGGGACAGCCGGCTACGAGCAGTACTTC. Full variable domain (missing parts from reference TRBV9 and TRBJ2-7): DSGVTQTPKHLITATGQRVTLRCSPRSGDLSVYWYQQSLDQGLQFLIQYYNGEERAKGNILERFSAQQFPDLHSELNLSSLELGDSALYFCASSLGGTAGYEQYFGPGTRLTVT.

The chain employs TRBV5-4 and TRBJ1-1; 10 positions agree with TRBD1. The germline V gene encodes CDR1 SGHNT and CDR2 YYREEE (reference sequence). After removal of 4 bases from V and 7 bases from J, the junction contained 1 base not matched to a gene. This CDR3 has 12 amino acids. The DNA of the CDR3 is TGTGCCAGCAGCAGGACAGGGGGTGAAGCTTTCTTT. It translates to CASSRTGGEAFF.

The V gene is TRBV4-1, the J gene TRBJ1-1, with 7 bases matching TRBD1. The V and J ends lost 1 base and 1 base, in that order; junction bases with no gene match: 6. CDR3 length: 16 residues. Germline values: CDR1 MGHRA, CDR2 YSYEKL. This CDR3 is CASSQGTGVTNTEAFF. Here the CDR3 DNA reads TGCGCCAGCAGCCAAGGAACAGGGGTTACGAACACTGAAGCTTTCTTT.

This clone was found a few times. The V call is TRBV5-6, the J call TRBJ1-2; D unresolved. The CDR3 runs 15 residues. V lost 4 bases and J lost 4, with 17 bases in between. CDR1 is SGHDT and CDR2 is YYEEEE in the germline V gene. CDR3: CASSVSIEASYGYTF. DNA for the CDR3: TGTGCCAGCAGCGTCTCCATCGAAGCTAGCTATGGCTACACCTTC.